The present T cell receptor (beta chain) was sequenced within a study of T cell repertoires in cytomegalovirus infection. Study in general: In the study, CMV epitopes included recently identified HLA-C-restricted and well-studied HLA-B-restricted ones. Based on public TCR beta signatures, there were indications of CMV infection and of a matching HLA type.

Germline loops: CDR1 SNHLY, CDR2 FYNNEI. The CDR3 is 18 amino acids. Losses at the gene ends were 2 bases for V and 0 bases for J; bases not matched to a gene: 7. TCRdb ran MiXCR on the reads and lists one entry per CDR3 protein. The sample contains about 280,000 distinct CDR3 sequences, around 20% of which appear only once. Study-level points and caveats: Cumulative public TCR beta family frequency identified carriers of CMV plus the relevant HLA. There were HLA-C-restricted CMV-specific TCR beta clonotypes dominating the ex vivo response.

Worth noting for this clonotype: As yet, its antigen is unknown.

The source is a human donor in good health (CMV status not recorded). Some clones in this sample may be carry-over from other donors' samples. Sample: cultured PBMCs, taken from culture after CMV antigen stimulation. The chain uses TRBV2 and TRBJ2-6; 7 nucleotides agree with TRBD1. For the CDR3, the DNA is TGTGCCAGCAGTGAATACAGGGGTCCAAACTCTGGGGCCAACGTCCTGACTTTC. Translated: CASSEYRGPNSGANVLTF.